These 29 T cell receptor beta chains originate from one sample sequenced in a study of cytomegalovirus exposure and HLA in healthy donors. Libraries were prepared by immunoSEQ multiplex PCR; TCRdb keeps only in-frame clonotypes and omits some of them. The sample lists over 150,000 clones, about 88% occurring once. The sample comprised PBMCs. The receptors come from a young man in good health and CMV-seropositive.

In DNA, the CDR3 is TGCAGCGTTGAACTTCCAGACAACATCTCCTACGAGCAGTACTTC. As protein: CSVELPDNISYEQYF. The chain combines TRBV29-1 with TRBJ2-7, with D unclear. Trimming stripped 2 bases from V and 0 bases from J, with 14 bases between. Germline V lookup: CDR1 SQVTM, CDR2 ANQGSEA. This CDR3 spans 15 amino acids.

The chain is built from TRBV9 and TRBJ1-1; possibly TRBD1 for D (6 bases). The germline V and J ends were trimmed by 3 bases and 6 bases, with 12 bases remaining between them. The CDR3 covers 13 residues. CDR1 SGDLS and CDR2 YYNGEE come from the germline V gene. CDR3 sequence (DNA): TGTGCCAGCAGCGCCCGGACAGCGCCTGAAGCTTTCTTT. This gives the protein CASSARTAPEAFF.

In its sample, this clone was seen a few times. The chain recombines TRBV30 with TRBJ1-1; a possible D gene is TRBD1 (5 bases). Germline V CDR1 and CDR2: GTSNPN, SVGIG (reference sequence). The V end was cut by 3 bases, the J end by 11 bases, with 25 bases between. This CDR3 has 15 amino acids. The CDR3 is CAWSADLTGGFGAFF. In nucleotides, the CDR3 is TGTGCCTGGAGCGCGGACCTAACCGGGGGTTTCGGGGCTTTCTTT.

The rearrangement links TRBV10-3 to TRBJ2-7; D might be TRBD2 (5 bases). Deletions cut 0 bases from V and 1 base from J, with 7 bases between. From germline, CDR1 is ENHRY and CDR2 SYGVKD. The CDR3 is 14 amino acids. CDR3 region: CAISESRDSYEQYF. The CDR3 region has the DNA TGTGCCATCAGTGAGTCTCGGGATTCCTACGAGCAGTACTTC.

The rearrangement uses TRBV19 and TRBJ2-5; TRBD2 is a possible D gene (5 bases). CDR1 and CDR2 from the germline V gene are LNHDA and SQIVND (reference sequence). This CDR3 is 14 amino acids long. V lost 2 bases and J 5 bases, leaving 12 bases between the germline ends. For the CDR3, the DNA is TGTGCCAGTAGTATAACTCGGGGTTGGGAGACCCAGTACTTC. The encoded protein is CASSITRGWETQYF.

This chain joins TRBV7-8 and TRBJ2-1; D ambiguous. V lost 5 bases and J 9 bases, leaving 11 bases between the germline ends. CDR1 and CDR2 from the germline V gene are SGHVS and FQNEAQ. The CDR3 consists of 12 residues. In nucleotides, the CDR3 is TGTGCCAGCAGCCCCCCCGCCGGTGAGCAGTTCTTC. Its protein product is CASSPPAGEQFF.

V gene TRBV4-3 combines with J gene TRBJ2-1; no definite D call. From germline, CDR1 is LGHNA and CDR2 YSLEER. Trimming pared 0 bases from V and 8 bases from J, leaving 17 bases between. The CDR3 has 16 residues. In DNA form, the CDR3 reads TGCGCCAGCAGCCAAGATATGGGTAGCCCGAGCGATGAGCAGTTCTTC. It encodes CASSQDMGSPSDEQFF.

This sequence joins TRBV6-5 and TRBJ1-5, with D perhaps matching TRBD1 (6 bases). V was trimmed by 0 bases and J by 4 bases, leaving 10 bases between them. From germline, CDR1 is MNHEY and CDR2 SVGAGI. CDR3 size: 15 residues. The CDR3 region is CASSYSAGANQPQHF. The CDR3, as DNA: TGTGCCAGCAGTTACTCGGCAGGGGCTAATCAGCCCCAGCATTTT.

This chain links TRBV7-3 with TRBJ2-7; TRBD1 matches at 9 bases. This CDR3 is built from 16 residues. Germline loops: CDR1 SGHTA, CDR2 FQGTGA. Unmatched junction bases numbered 8, after V lost 5 bases and J lost 0 bases. The CDR3 protein is CASSPGGTGSSYEQYF. The CDR3 DNA follows: TGTGCCAGCAGCCCAGGGGGGACAGGGTCCTCCTACGAGCAGTACTTC.

The chain uses TRBV4-2 and TRBJ1-5; 9 nucleotides line up with TRBD1. After removal of 1 base from V and 4 bases from J, the junction contained 5 bases not matched to a gene. From germline, CDR1 is LGHNA and CDR2 YNFKEQ. This CDR3 has 16 amino acids. In DNA form, the CDR3 reads TGTGCCAGCAGCCAAGGGGGGACAGGGAGTAATCAGCCCCAGCATTTT. Translated, it gives CASSQGGTGSNQPQHF.

The genes are TRBV7-9 and TRBJ1-4; D is perhaps TRBD1 (5 bases). The CDR3 sequence is 15 residues long. Germline V gives CDR1 SEHNR, CDR2 FQNEAQ (reference sequence). V lost 4 bases, J lost 3 bases, and 12 bases lay in between. This CDR3 reads CASSSHDSSNEKLFF. The DNA for the CDR3 is TGTGCCAGCAGCTCTCATGACAGTTCTAATGAAAAACTGTTTTTT.

The genes are TRBV19 and TRBJ1-2, with 9 bases aligning to TRBD1. The trim removed 10 bases at V and 2 bases at J, leaving 8 bases unmatched. This CDR3 is built from 14 residues. Germline V CDR1 and CDR2: LNHDA, SQIVND (reference sequence). The CDR3 DNA reads as TGTGCCACCCGGGGACAGGGTCGGAACTATGGCTACACCTTC. Translating it yields CATRGQGRNYGYTF.

The chain is built from TRBV7-3 and TRBJ1-1; perhaps TRBD1 as D (6 bases). Germline-derived CDR1 and CDR2 are SGHTA and FQGTGA. The V gene lost 1 base and the J gene lost 4 bases, with 7 bases spanning the gap. The CDR3 totals 13 residues. DNA of the CDR3: TGTGCCAGCAGCTTAAGAGGGGGCACTGAAGCTTTCTTT. Translation gives CASSLRGGTEAFF. The full variable domain, with the rest looked up from reference TRBV7-3 and TRBJ1-1, is GAGVSQTPSNKVTEKGKYVELRCDPISGHTALYWYRQSLGQGPEFLIYFQGTGAADDSGLPNDRFFAVRPEGSVSTLKIQRTERGDSAVYLCASSLRGGTEAFFGQGTRLTVV.

This sequence joins TRBV6-5 and TRBJ2-1; a weak D match, TRBD1 (5 bases). V lost 0 bases and J 5 bases, leaving 11 bases between the germline ends. The CDR3 length is 15 residues. Germline values: CDR1 MNHEY, CDR2 SVGAGI. CDR3 DNA: TGTGCCAGCAGTTACTCAGGGCAGGGCAACAATGAGCAGTTCTTC. Encoded protein: CASSYSGQGNNEQFF.

CDR3: CASSPTGISNQPQHF. The CDR3, as DNA: TGTGCCAGCTCCCCTACAGGGATTAGCAATCAGCCCCAGCATTTT. The rearrangement joins TRBV18 to TRBJ1-5, with TRBD1 as a possible D gene (6 bases). With 6 bases removed from V and 0 bases from J, the gap between germline ends came to 12 bases. This CDR3 comprises 15 residues. Germline CDR1 reads KGHSH; CDR2 reads LQKENI.

The genes are TRBV11-3 and TRBJ2-7; D possibly corresponds to TRBD1 (6 bases). The CDR3 length is 15 residues. Germline CDR1 and CDR2: SGHNT and YENEEA. V was trimmed by 1 base and J by 2 bases, leaving 12 bases between them. Written as DNA, the CDR3 is TGTGCCAGCAGCTTAGGGGGGACACAGACCTACGAGCAGTACTTC. Its translation is CASSLGGTQTYEQYF.

The CDR3 DNA sequence: TGTGCCAGTAGTATAGGGCCCCGCCGGGACAGGGGCACCTACGAGCAGTACTTC. Its protein product is CASSIGPRRDRGTYEQYF. The chain joins TRBV19 to TRBJ2-7; 10 nucleotides line up with TRBD1. Trimming removed 1 base from V and 2 bases from J; junction bases left unmatched: 11. Germline V gene lookup returns CDR1 LNHDA and CDR2 SQIVND (reference sequence). CDR3 size: 18 residues.

The chain couples TRBV27 to TRBJ1-4, with a weak D call TRBD1 (5 bases). Germline V CDR1 and CDR2: MNHEY, SMNVEV (reference sequence). V was trimmed by 3 bases and J by 6 bases, leaving 11 bases between them. The CDR3 consists of 14 residues. The CDR3 DNA sequence: TGTGCCAGCAGTTTTAGGGGAGGGGATGAAAAACTGTTTTTT. Encoded protein: CASSFRGGDEKLFF. The whole variable domain, remainder taken from reference TRBV27 and TRBJ1-4, is EAQVTQNPRYLITVTGKKLTVTCSQNMNHEYMSWYRQDPGLGLRQIYYSMNVEVTDKGDVPEGYKVSRKEKRNFPLILESPSPNQTSLYFCASSFRGGDEKLFFGSGTQLSVL.

The chain combines TRBV5-1 with TRBJ2-7; 8 bases align to TRBD1. Germline CDR1 and CDR2: SGHRS and YFSETQ. This CDR3 is 14 amino acids long. Trimming took 3 bases from V and 1 from J; bases not matched to a gene: 3. This CDR3 reads CASSWDRNSYEQYF. The CDR3 nucleotides read TGCGCCAGCAGCTGGGACAGGAATTCCTACGAGCAGTACTTC. The full variable domain, in which reference TRBV5-1 and TRBJ2-7 provide the parts outside the CDR3, is KAGVTQTPRYLIKTRGQQVTLSCSPISGHRSVSWYQQTPGQGLQFLFEYFSETQRNKGNFPGRFSGRQFSNSRSEMNVSTLELGDSALYLCASSWDRNSYEQYFGPGTRLTVT.

CDR3 DNA: TGTGCCAGCAGCTCAGATTCCGGGGGTAATTCACCCCTCCACTTT. Translating it yields CASSSDSGGNSPLHF. This chain uses TRBV7-2 with TRBJ1-6, with D possibly being TRBD1 (5 bases). The V end was cut by 4 bases, the J end by 6 bases, with 13 bases between. The CDR3 is 15 residues long. Germline CDR1 is SGHTA and CDR2 is FQGNSA.

V usage is TRBV6-5 and J usage is TRBJ1-6; tentatively, D is TRBD1 (5 bases). Germline CDR1 and CDR2: MNHEY and SVGAGI. The CDR3 contains 15 residues. With 0 bases removed from V and 7 bases from J, the gap between germline ends came to 10 bases. The CDR3 loop is CASSYSLEGNSPLHF. For the CDR3, the DNA is TGTGCCAGCAGTTACTCGCTGGAGGGGAATTCACCCCTCCACTTT.

In DNA, the CDR3 is TGTGCCAGCAGCTTAGGGCAGGGGGCAGGCGCCGGGGAGCTGTTTTTT. As protein: CASSLGQGAGAGELFF. The J gene is TRBJ2-2, the V gene TRBV11-2, with TRBD1 matching over 8 bases. The CDR3 is 16 amino acids. Germline V CDR1 and CDR2: SGHAT, FQNNGV. The V gene end was trimmed by 1 base and the J gene end by 6 bases; junction bases not matched to a gene: 7. Filled out from reference TRBV11-2 and TRBJ2-2, the complete variable domain reads EAGVAQSPRYKIIEKRQSVAFWCNPISGHATLYWYQQILGQGPKLLIQFQNNGVVDDSQLPKDRFSAERLKGVDSTLKIQPAKLEDSAVYLCASSLGQGAGAGELFFGEGSRLTVL.

The J gene is TRBJ2-3, the V gene TRBV27; D is uncertain. Trimming pared 0 bases from V and 5 bases from J, leaving 9 bases between. The CDR3 has 14 residues. In germline, CDR1 is MNHEY, CDR2 SMNVEV (reference sequence). The CDR3 DNA is TGTGCCAGCAGTTTATCCCCCGGGTTAGATACGCAGTATTTT. It translates to CASSLSPGLDTQYF.

The chain carries TRBV27 and TRBJ1-3; D may be TRBD1 (6 bases). The V gene lost 5 bases and the J gene lost 11 bases, with 19 bases spanning the gap. The CDR3 extends over 14 amino acids. Per germline, CDR1 MNHEY and CDR2 SMNVEV (reference sequence). CDR3 DNA: TGTGCCAGCAGTCCGAGGGACACCCGGGGGGCCATATATTTT. The encoded protein is CASSPRDTRGAIYF.

V is TRBV6-5 and J is TRBJ2-7; 8 bases are shared with TRBD1. The CDR3 has 15 residues. CDR1 is MNHEY, CDR2 SVGAGI, per germline. V trimming: 6 bases; J trimming: 2 bases; junction bases outside the gene matches: 9. The CDR3 DNA is TGTGCCAGCAGGACCGCCGGGACAGGCACCTACGAGCAGTACTTC. Its protein product is CASRTAGTGTYEQYF.

The chain links TRBV9 to TRBJ1-5; D may be TRBD1 (5 bases). Germline values: CDR1 SGDLS, CDR2 YYNGEE. This CDR3 is 15 amino acids long. Deletions cut 0 bases from V and 0 bases from J, with 7 bases between. CDR3 loop: CASSVEGHSNQPQHF. The CDR3 bases are TGTGCCAGCAGCGTAGAAGGACATAGCAATCAGCCCCAGCATTTT. Complete variable domain (other parts from reference TRBV9 and TRBJ1-5): DSGVTQTPKHLITATGQRVTLRCSPRSGDLSVYWYQQSLDQGLQFLIQYYNGEERAKGNILERFSAQQFPDLHSELNLSSLELGDSALYFCASSVEGHSNQPQHFGDGTRLSIL.

V and J are TRBV18 and TRBJ1-6, with D tentatively TRBD1 (6 bases). CDR1 KGHSH and CDR2 LQKENI come from the germline V gene. This CDR3 region has 20 residues. V was clipped by 0 bases and J by 5 bases, with 23 bases between them. CDR3 amino acids: CASSPPKGHALPPHNSPLHF. The CDR3, as DNA: TGTGCCAGCTCACCACCGAAGGGACACGCCCTACCCCCACATAATTCACCCCTCCACTTT.

This clone was seen only a few times. The chain links TRBV7-6 to TRBJ2-1; D not resolved. With 4 bases removed from V and 8 bases from J, the gap between germline ends came to 15 bases. CDR1 is SGHVS and CDR2 is FNYEAQ in the germline V gene. CDR3 length: 14 residues. The CDR3 region has the DNA TGTGCCAGCAGCTCCAATATGAACGCGGATGAGCAGTTCTTC. Translated: CASSSNMNADEQFF.

The CDR3 sequence: CASSPEQGPGELFF. The CDR3 DNA follows: TGTGCCAGCAGTCCCGAGCAGGGGCCCGGGGAGCTGTTTTTT. This chain links TRBV2 with TRBJ2-2; D might be TRBD1 (6 bases). This CDR3 comprises 14 residues. Trimming took 5 bases from V and 6 from J, leaving 13 bases between them. The V gene's germline CDR1 is SNHLY and CDR2 FYNNEI.